This T cell receptor beta chain was sequenced during a study of metastatic and nonmetastatic thyroid tumors. Whole-study context: Samples came from malignant and benign thyroid patients, and repertoires were compared across blood and tumor or nodule tissue. Regarding the study as a whole: It was reported that TCR beta diversity was significantly higher in malignant thyroid tumors than benign nodules, in blood and tumor.

Authors' methods: A classifier for distant metastasis in papillary thyroid cancer was constructed using CDR3 differences observed across clinicopathological groups. TCRdb reanalyzed the PCR reads via MiXCR. What appears here as the V and J calls and clone size reflects TCRdb's work, not the paper's. The table has about 24,000 clones, 20% to 30% seen once. Each patient came to thyroid surgery without any prior treatment (of any kind). This clone appeared many times. Antigen unknown. With V trimmed by 2 bases and J by 5 bases, 17 bases remained unmatched. Germline V gene data show CDR1 as LNHDA and CDR2 as SQIVND (reference sequence). CDR3 length equals 18 residues.

Sequenced: blood. The rearrangement links TRBV19 to TRBJ2-5, with TRBD2 matching over 7 bases. The sequence was obtained from a male donor with papillary thyroid cancer or a benign thyroid nodule (not recorded which). Some clones in this sample may be carry-over from other donors' samples. The CDR3 nucleotides read TGTGCCAGTAGTATACCGGTCGCCCGGGAGGCTCAGGAGGAGACCCAGTACTTC. Translation: CASSIPVAREAQEETQYF.